The 6 T cell receptor beta chains listed next were all sequenced from one sample in a study of healthy donors' naive CD4 and CD8 T cells. Starting from approximately 500 ng of total RNA, TCR libraries were made with linear amplification. In TCRdb, the reads were re-called with MiXCR into one record per CDR3 protein. The sample yields about 180,000 distinct CDR3 sequences, 65% to 75% seen once. Sequenced input: naive CD4+ and CD8+ T cells sorted from blood, pooled from several donors. Receptor source: a pool of human donors in good health; the sample pools cells from several healthy donors.

This chain joins TRBV29-1 and TRBJ2-7; TRBD1 is a possible D gene (6 bases). Germline V gene lookup returns CDR1 SQVTM and CDR2 ANQGSEA. The CDR3 runs to 12 residues. The V end lost 1 base, the J end lost 2 bases, and 6 bases lay between the germline ends. In DNA, the CDR3 is TGCAGCGTTGAAGGGGGGCCCTACGAGCAGTACTTC. Translating gives CSVEGGPYEQYF.

The chain couples TRBV27 to TRBJ2-7; D is possibly TRBD2 (5 bases). This CDR3 is built from 13 residues. Deletions cut 5 bases from V and 2 bases from J, with 10 bases between. Germline CDR1 is MNHEY and CDR2 is SMNVEV (reference sequence). Here the CDR3 DNA reads TGTGCCAGCAGTACTAGACAAACCTACGAGCAGTACTTC. Its translation: CASSTRQTYEQYF.

V usage is TRBV5-5 and J usage is TRBJ1-4; no clear D. The CDR3 spans 16 residues. Trimming stripped 0 bases from V and 0 bases from J, with 9 bases between. Germline V CDR1 and CDR2: SGHKS, YYEKEE (reference sequence). The CDR3 spells CASSLEFHATNEKLFF. As DNA, the CDR3 is TGTGCCAGCAGCTTGGAGTTTCACGCAACTAATGAAAAACTGTTTTTT.

V is TRBV5-1 and J is TRBJ2-7; tentative D call: TRBD2 (6 bases). The CDR3 consists of 13 residues. V was trimmed by 4 bases and J by 2 bases, leaving 10 bases between them. Looked up from germline, CDR1 is SGHRS and CDR2 is YFSETQ. CDR3 DNA: TGCGCCAGCAGCAAAGGGACTCCCTACGAGCAGTACTTC. It translates to CASSKGTPYEQYF.

This chain links TRBV29-1 with TRBJ2-7; D call uncertain. The germline V gene has CDR1 SQVTM and CDR2 ANQGSEA. This CDR3 contains 10 residues. The V end lost 4 bases, the J end lost 5 bases, and 6 bases lay between the germline ends. The CDR3 reads CSVGTNEQYF. The CDR3 DNA reads as TGCAGCGTTGGAACTAACGAGCAGTACTTC.

The rearrangement links TRBV5-4 to TRBJ2-1; perhaps TRBD2 as D (6 bases). Germline CDR1 is SGHNT and CDR2 is YYREEE (reference sequence). V lost 0 bases to trimming and J lost 2 bases, with 15 bases between them. CDR3 length: 17 amino acids. The CDR3 reads CASSLGNGGEAYNEQFF. CDR3 DNA sequence: TGTGCCAGCAGCTTGGGCAACGGGGGAGAGGCCTACAATGAGCAGTTCTTC.